This TCR beta chain was sequenced during a study of T cell responses to AZD1222 COVID-19 vaccine. Method: immunoSEQ multiplex PCR; TCRdb's copy keeps in-frame clones and lacks some. This sample has about 120,000 clones; approximately 90% occur once, and the top ten carry about 12%. About this clone itself: This sample includes further DNA sequences coding for the same CDR3.

The input for sequencing was peripheral blood, taken on day 0 of AZD1222 vaccination. The clonotype originates from an adult in good health.

The CDR3 DNA is TGTGCCAGCAGTTTAGTGGGAGGCACTGAAGCTTTCTTT. Protein product: CASSLVGGTEAFF. V is TRBV12-3 or TRBV12-4 and J is TRBJ1-1; D call uncertain. Trimming took off 1 base at V and 4 bases at J, with 7 bases between the two ends. This CDR3 has 13 residues.